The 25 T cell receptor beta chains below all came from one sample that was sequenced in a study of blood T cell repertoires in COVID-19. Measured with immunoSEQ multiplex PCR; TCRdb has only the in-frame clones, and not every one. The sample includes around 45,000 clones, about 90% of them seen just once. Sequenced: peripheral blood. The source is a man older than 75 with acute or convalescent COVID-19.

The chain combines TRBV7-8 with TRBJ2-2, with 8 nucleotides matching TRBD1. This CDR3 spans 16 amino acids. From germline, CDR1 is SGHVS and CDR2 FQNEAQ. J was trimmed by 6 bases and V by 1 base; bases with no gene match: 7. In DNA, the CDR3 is TGTGCCAGCAGCTTAGTGACAGGGGCGTGGGCCGGGGAGCTGTTTTTT. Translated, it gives CASSLVTGAWAGELFF.

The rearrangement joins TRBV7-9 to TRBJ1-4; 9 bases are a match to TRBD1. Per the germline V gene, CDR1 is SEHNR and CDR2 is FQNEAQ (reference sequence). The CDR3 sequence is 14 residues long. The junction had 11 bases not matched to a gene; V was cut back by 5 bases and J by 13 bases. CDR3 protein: CASSPGQGRPGLFF. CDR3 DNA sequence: TGTGCCAGCAGCCCGGGACAGGGACGGCCCGGACTGTTTTTT. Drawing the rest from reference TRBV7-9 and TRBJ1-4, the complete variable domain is DTGVSQNPRHKITKRGQNVTFRCDPISEHNRLYWYRQTLGQGPEFLTYFQNEAQLEKSRLLSDRFSAERPKGSFSTLEIQRTEQGDSAMYLCASSPGQGRPGLFFGSGTQLSVL.

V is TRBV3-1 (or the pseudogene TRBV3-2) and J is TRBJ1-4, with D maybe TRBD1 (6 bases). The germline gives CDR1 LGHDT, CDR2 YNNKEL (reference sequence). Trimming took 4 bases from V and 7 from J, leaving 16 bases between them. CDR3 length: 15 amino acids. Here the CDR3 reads CASSPRRGDAEKLFF. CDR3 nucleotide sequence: TGTGCCAGCAGCCCCCGCAGGGGAGATGCTGAAAAACTGTTTTTT.

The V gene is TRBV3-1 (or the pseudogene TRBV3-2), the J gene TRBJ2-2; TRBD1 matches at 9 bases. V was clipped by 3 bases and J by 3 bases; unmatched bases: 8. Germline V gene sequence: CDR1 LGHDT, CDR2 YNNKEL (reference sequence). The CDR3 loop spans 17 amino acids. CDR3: CASSHVWGQGDTGELFF. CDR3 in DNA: TGTGCCAGCAGCCATGTATGGGGACAGGGCGACACCGGGGAGCTGTTTTTT.

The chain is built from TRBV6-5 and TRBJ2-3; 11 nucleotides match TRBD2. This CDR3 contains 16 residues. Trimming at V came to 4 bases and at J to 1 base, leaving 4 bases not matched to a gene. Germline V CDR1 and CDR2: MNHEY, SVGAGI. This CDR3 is CASSFLAGGGTDTQYF. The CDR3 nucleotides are TGTGCCAGCAGTTTCCTAGCGGGGGGAGGCACAGATACGCAGTATTTT.

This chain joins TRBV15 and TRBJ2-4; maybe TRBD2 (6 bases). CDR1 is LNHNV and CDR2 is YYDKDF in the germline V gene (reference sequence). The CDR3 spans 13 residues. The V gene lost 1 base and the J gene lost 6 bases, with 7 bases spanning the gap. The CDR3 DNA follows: TGTGCCACCAGCAGAGTGGGGGGAAACATTCAGTACTTC. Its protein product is CATSRVGGNIQYF.

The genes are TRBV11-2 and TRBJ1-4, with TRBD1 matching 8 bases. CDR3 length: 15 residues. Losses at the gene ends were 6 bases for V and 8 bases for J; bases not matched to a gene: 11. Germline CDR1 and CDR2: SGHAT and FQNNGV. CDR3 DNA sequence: TGTGCCAGCAGTGTGACCAGGGGGCGCGAGGAAAAACTGTTTTTT. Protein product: CASSVTRGREEKLFF.

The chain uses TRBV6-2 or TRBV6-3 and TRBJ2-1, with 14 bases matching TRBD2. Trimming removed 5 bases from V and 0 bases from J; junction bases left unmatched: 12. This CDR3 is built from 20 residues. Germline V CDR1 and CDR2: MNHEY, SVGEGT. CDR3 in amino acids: CASSPMTSGGARFSYNEQFF. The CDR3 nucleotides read TGTGCCAGCAGTCCGATGACTAGCGGGGGGGCCCGATTCTCCTACAATGAGCAGTTCTTC.

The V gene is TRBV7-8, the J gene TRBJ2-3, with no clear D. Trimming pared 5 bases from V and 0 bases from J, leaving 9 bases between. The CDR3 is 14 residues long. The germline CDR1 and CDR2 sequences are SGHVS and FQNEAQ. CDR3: CASSPQRSTDTQYF. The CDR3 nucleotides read TGTGCCAGCAGCCCCCAACGGAGCACAGATACGCAGTATTTT.

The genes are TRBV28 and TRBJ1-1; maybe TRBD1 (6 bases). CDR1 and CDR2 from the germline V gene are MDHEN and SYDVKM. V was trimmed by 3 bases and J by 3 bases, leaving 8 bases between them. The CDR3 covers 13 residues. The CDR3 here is CASSFNRDTEAFF. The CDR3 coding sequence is TGTGCCAGCAGTTTTAACAGGGACACTGAAGCTTTCTTT. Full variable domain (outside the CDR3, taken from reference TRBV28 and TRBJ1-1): DVKVTQSSRYLVKRTGEKVFLECVQDMDHENMFWYRQDPGLGLRLIYFSYDVKMKEKGDIPEGYSVSREKKERFSLILESASTNQTSMYLCASSFNRDTEAFFGQGTRLTVV.

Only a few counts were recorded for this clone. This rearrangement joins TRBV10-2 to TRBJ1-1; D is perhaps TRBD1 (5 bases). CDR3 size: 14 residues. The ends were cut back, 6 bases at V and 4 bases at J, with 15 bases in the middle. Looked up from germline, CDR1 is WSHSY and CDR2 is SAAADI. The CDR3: CASRQGWDRTEAFF. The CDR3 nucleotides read TGCGCCAGCAGGCAGGGCTGGGATCGCACTGAAGCTTTCTTT.

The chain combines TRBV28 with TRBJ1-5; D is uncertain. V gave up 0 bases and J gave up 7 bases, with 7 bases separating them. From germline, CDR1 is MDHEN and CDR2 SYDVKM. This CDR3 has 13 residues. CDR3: CASSLWAGQPQHF. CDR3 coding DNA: TGTGCCAGCAGTTTATGGGCGGGGCAGCCCCAGCATTTT.

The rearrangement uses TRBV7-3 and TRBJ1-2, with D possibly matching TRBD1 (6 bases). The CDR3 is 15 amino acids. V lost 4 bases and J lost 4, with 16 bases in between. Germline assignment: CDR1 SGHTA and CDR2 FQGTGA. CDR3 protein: CASSYQDSRGYGYTF. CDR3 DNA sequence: TGTGCCAGCAGCTACCAGGACAGCCGTGGCTATGGCTACACCTTC.

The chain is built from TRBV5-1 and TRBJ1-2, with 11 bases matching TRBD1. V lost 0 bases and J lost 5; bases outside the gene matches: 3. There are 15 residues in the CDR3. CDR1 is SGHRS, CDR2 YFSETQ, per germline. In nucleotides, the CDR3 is TGCGCCAGCAGCTTGGAGGGACAGGGGGAATATGGCTACACCTTC. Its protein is CASSLEGQGEYGYTF.

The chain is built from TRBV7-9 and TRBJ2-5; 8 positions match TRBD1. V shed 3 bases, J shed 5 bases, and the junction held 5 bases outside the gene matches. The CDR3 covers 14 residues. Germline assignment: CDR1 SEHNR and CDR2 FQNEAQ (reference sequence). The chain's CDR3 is CASSFFNRGETQYF. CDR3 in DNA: TGTGCCAGCAGCTTTTTCAACAGGGGGGAGACCCAGTACTTC.

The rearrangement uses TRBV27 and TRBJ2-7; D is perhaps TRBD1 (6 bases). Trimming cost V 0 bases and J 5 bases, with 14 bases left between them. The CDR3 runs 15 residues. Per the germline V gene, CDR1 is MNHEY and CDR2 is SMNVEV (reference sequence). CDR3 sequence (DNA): TGTGCCAGCAGTTTATCAAATCCAGGGGCGGACGAGCAGTACTTC. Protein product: CASSLSNPGADEQYF.

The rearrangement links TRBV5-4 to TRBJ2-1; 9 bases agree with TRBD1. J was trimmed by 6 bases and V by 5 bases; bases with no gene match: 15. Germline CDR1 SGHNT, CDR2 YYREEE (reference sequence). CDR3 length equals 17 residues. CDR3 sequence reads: CASSAPYSGTGPNEQFF. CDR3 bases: TGTGCCAGCAGTGCGCCCTATTCCGGGACAGGGCCCAATGAGCAGTTCTTC.

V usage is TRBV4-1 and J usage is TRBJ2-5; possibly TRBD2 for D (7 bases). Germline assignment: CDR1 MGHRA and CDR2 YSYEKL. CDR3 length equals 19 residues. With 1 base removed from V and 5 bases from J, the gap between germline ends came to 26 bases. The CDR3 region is CASSQGSGWAGAFKETQYF. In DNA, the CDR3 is TGCGCCAGCAGCCAAGGATCGGGCTGGGCGGGGGCCTTCAAGGAGACCCAGTACTTC.

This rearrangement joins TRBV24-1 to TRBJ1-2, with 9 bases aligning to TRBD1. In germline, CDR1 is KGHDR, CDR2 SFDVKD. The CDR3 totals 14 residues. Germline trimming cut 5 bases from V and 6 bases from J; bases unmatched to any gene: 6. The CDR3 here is CATSAPDRGNGYTF. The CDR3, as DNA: TGTGCCACCAGTGCCCCCGACAGGGGGAATGGCTACACCTTC.

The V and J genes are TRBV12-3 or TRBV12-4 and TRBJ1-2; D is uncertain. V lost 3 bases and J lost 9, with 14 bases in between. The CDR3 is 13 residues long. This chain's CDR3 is CASSFSRPGSYTF. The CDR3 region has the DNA TGTGCCAGCAGTTTTTCCCGTCCGGGTAGCTACACCTTC.

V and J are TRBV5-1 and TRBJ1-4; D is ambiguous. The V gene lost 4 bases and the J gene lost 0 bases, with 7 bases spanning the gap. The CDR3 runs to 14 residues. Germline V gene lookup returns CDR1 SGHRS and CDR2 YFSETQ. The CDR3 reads CASSLRATNEKLFF. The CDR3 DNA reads TGCGCCAGCAGCCTGAGGGCAACTAATGAAAAACTGTTTTTT.

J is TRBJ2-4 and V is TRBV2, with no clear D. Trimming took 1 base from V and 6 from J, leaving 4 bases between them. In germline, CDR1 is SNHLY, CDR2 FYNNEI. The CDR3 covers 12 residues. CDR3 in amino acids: CASSEGGNIQYF. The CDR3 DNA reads TGTGCCAGCAGTGAAGGCGGAAACATTCAGTACTTC.

The CDR3 is CASSVTGTAWVEKLFF. The CDR3 DNA is TGTGCCAGCAGTGTGACAGGGACCGCTTGGGTTGAAAAACTGTTTTTT. The chain recombines TRBV25-1 with TRBJ1-4; 7 bases align to TRBD1. The length of the CDR3 is 16 residues. The V segment lost 4 bases and the J segment 7 bases; nucleotides outside the gene matches: 12. The germline V gene encodes CDR1 MGHDK and CDR2 SYGVNS.

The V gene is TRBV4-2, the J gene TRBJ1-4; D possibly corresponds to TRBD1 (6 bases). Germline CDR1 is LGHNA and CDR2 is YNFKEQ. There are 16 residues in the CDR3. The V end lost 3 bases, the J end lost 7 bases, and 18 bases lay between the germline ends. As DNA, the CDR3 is TGTGCCAGCAGCCAGCCCCCGGGGGGCCACAGTGAAAAACTGTTTTTT. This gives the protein CASSQPPGGHSEKLFF.

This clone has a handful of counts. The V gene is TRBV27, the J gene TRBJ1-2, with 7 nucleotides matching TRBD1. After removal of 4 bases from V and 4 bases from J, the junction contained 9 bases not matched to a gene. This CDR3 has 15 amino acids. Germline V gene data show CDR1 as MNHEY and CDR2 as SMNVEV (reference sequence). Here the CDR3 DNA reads TGTGCCAGCAGTTCCCTCTCGACAGGGAGCTATGGCTACACCTTC. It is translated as CASSSLSTGSYGYTF.